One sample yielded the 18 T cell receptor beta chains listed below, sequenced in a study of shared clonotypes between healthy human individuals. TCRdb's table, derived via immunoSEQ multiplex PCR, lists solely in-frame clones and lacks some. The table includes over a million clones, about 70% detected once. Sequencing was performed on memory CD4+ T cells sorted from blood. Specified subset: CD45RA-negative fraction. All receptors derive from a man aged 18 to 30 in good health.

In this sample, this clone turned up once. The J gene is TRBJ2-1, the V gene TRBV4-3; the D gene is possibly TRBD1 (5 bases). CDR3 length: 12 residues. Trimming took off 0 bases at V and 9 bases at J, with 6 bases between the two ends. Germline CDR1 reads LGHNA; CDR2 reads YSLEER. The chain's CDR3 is CASSQDQGEQFF. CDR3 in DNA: TGCGCCAGCAGCCAAGATCAGGGTGAGCAGTTCTTC.

CDR3 coding DNA: TGTGCCAGCAGTTTAACCCCCGGGACCCGGGGGGACGAGCAGTACTTC. Amino acids: CASSLTPGTRGDEQYF. The genes are TRBV5-6 and TRBJ2-5; 7 bases are a match to TRBD2. Gene TRBJ2-7 matches the end of the DNA better, so the J call may be wrong. CDR1 SGHDT and CDR2 YYEEEE come from the germline V gene. This CDR3 is built from 16 residues.

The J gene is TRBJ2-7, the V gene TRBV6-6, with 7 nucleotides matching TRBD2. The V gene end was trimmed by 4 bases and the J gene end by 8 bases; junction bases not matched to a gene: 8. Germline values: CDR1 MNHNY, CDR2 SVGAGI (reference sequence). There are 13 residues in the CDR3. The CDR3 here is CASSLLAEFKQYF. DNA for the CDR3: TGTGCCAGCAGTTTGCTAGCGGAGTTCAAGCAGTACTTC.

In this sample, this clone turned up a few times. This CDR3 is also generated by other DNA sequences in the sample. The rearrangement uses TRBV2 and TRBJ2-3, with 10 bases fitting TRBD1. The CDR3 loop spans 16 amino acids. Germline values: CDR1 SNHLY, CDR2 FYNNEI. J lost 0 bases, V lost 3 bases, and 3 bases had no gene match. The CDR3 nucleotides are TGTGCCAGCAGTGACCTGGGACAGGGGAGCACAGATACGCAGTATTTT. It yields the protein CASSDLGQGSTDTQYF.

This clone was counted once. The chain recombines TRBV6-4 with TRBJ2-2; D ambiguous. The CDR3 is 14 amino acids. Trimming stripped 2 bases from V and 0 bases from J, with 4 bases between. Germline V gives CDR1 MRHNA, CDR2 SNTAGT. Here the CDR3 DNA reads TGTGCCAGCAGTGACCCCACGAACACCGGGGAGCTGTTTTTT. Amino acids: CASSDPTNTGELFF.

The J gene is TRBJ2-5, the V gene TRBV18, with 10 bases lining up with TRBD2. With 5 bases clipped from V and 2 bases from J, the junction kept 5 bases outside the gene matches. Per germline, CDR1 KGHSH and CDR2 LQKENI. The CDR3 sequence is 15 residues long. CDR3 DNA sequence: TGTGCCAGCTCAGACGTTAGCGGGGGGCAAGAGACCCAGTACTTC. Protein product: CASSDVSGGQETQYF.

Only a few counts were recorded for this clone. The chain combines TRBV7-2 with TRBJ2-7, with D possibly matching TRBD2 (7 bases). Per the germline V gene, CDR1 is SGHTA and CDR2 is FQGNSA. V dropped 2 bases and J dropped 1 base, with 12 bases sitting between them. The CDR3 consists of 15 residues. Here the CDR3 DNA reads TGTGCCAGCAGCTTATCAGGGGAGGGTTCCTACGAGCAGTACTTC. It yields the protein CASSLSGEGSYEQYF.

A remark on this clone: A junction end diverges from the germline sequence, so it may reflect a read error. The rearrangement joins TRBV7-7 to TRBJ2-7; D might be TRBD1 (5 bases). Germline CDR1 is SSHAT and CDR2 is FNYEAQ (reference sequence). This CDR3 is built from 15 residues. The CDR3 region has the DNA TGTGCTAGCAGCTTTGGGCAGGGCAACGCCTACGAGCAGTACTTC. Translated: CASSFGQGNAYEQYF.

This CDR3 reads CAWTTGTSGMLTGELFF. The CDR3 region has the DNA TGTGCCTGGACAACCGGGACTAGCGGGATGTTAACCGGGGAGCTGTTTTTT. The chain uses TRBV30 and TRBJ2-2, with 13 bases identical to TRBD2. Germline V gene lookup returns CDR1 GTSNPN and CDR2 SVGIG (reference sequence). The CDR3 loop spans 17 amino acids. After removal of 4 bases from V and 5 bases from J, the junction contained 10 bases not matched to a gene.

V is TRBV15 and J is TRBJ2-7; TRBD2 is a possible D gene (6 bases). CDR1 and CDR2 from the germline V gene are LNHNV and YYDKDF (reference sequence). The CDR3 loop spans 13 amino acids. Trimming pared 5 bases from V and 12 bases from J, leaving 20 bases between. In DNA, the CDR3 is TGTGCCACCAGCCCTGGGCTCTGGGGGGATCGGTACTTC. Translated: CATSPGLWGDRYF.

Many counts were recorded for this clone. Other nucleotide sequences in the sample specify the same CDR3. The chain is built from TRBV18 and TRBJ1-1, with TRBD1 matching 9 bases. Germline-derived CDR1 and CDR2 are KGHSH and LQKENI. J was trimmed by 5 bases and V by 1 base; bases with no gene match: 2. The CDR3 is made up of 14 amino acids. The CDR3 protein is CASSPLGQGTEAFF. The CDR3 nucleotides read TGTGCCAGCTCACCACTGGGACAGGGAACTGAAGCTTTCTTT.

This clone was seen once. The CDR3 nucleotides are TGTGCCAGCAGGTTGGGACACCCCCAAGAGACCCAGTACTTC. Protein sequence: CASRLGHPQETQYF. The genes are TRBV28 and TRBJ2-5; a weak D match, TRBD1 (6 bases). The V gene's germline CDR1 is MDHEN and CDR2 SYDVKM. Deletions cut 6 bases from V and 1 base from J, with 12 bases between. This CDR3 comprises 14 residues.

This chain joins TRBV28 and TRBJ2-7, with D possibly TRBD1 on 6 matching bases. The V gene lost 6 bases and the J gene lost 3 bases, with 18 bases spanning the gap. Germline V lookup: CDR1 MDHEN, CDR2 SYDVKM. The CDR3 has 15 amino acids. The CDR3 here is CASRGPDRPYYEQYF. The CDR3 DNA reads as TGTGCCAGCAGGGGACCTGACAGGCCCTACTACGAGCAGTACTTC. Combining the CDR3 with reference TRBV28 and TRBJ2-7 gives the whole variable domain DVKVTQSSRYLVKRTGEKVFLECVQDMDHENMFWYRQDPGLGLRLIYFSYDVKMKEKGDIPEGYSVSREKKERFSLILESASTNQTSMYLCASRGPDRPYYEQYFGPGTRLTVT.

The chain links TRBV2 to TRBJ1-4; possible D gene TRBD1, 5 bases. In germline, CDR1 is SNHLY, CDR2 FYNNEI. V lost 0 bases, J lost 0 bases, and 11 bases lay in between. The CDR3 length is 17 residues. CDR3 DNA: TGTGCCAGCAGTGAAGCGCCTTGGGGCGCAACTAATGAAAAACTGTTTTTT. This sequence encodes CASSEAPWGATNEKLFF.

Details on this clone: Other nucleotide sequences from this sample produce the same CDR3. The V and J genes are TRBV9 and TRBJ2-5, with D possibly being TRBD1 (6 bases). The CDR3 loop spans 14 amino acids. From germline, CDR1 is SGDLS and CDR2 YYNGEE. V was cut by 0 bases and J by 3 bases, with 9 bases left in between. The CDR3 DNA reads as TGTGCCAGCAGCGTAGGGGCAGGGGAAGAGACCCAGTACTTC. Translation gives CASSVGAGEETQYF. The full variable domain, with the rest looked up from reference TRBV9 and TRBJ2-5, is DSGVTQTPKHLITATGQRVTLRCSPRSGDLSVYWYQQSLDQGLQFLIQYYNGEERAKGNILERFSAQQFPDLHSELNLSSLELGDSALYFCASSVGAGEETQYFGPGTRLLVL.

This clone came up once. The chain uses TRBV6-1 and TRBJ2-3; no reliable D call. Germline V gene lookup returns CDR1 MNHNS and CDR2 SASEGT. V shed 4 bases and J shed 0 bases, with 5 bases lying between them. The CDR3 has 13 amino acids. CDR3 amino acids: CASSVQSTDTQYF. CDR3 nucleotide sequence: TGTGCCAGCAGTGTCCAGAGCACAGATACGCAGTATTTT.

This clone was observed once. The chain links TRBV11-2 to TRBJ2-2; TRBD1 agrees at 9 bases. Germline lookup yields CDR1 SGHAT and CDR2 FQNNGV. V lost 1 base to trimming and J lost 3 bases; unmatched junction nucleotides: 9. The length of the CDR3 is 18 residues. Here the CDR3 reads CASSLGDRDVRYTGELFF. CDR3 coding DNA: TGTGCCAGCAGCTTAGGGGACAGGGACGTACGATACACCGGGGAGCTGTTTTTT.

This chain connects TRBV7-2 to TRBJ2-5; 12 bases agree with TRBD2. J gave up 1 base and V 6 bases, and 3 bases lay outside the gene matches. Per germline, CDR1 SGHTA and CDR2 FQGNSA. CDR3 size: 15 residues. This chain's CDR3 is CASSPSGRAQETQYF. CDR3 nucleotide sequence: TGTGCCAGCAGTCCTAGCGGGAGGGCCCAAGAGACCCAGTACTTC.